The 6 T cell receptor beta chains below come from one sample, sequenced in a study of blood T cell repertoires in COVID-19. Measured with immunoSEQ multiplex PCR; TCRdb has only the in-frame clones, and not every one. The sample consists of roughly 150,000 clones, about 80% of them appearing once. The sample comprised peripheral blood. The receptors were gathered from a man between 65 and 85 years old who had recovered from COVID-19.

To note about this clone: Germline is not matched at one junction end, which may reflect a read error. The rearrangement uses TRBV9 and TRBJ2-5, with D possibly matching TRBD1 (5 bases). CDR3 size: 14 residues. Germline V lookup: CDR1 SGDLS, CDR2 YYNGEE. CDR3 in amino acids: CASSVGAAQETQYF. Written as DNA, the CDR3 is TGTGCTAGCAGCGTAGGGGCAGCCCAAGAGACCCAGTACTTC. Full variable domain (missing parts from reference TRBV9 and TRBJ2-5): DSGVTQTPKHLITATGQRVTLRCSPRSGDLSVYWYQQSLDQGLQFLIQYYNGEERAKGNILERFSAQQFPDLHSELNLSSLELGDSALYFCASSVGAAQETQYFGPGTRLLVL.

The chain employs TRBV3-1 (or the pseudogene TRBV3-2) and TRBJ1-3, with D perhaps TRBD1 (6 bases). The CDR3 is 15 amino acids. V lost 1 base and J lost 3, with 10 bases in between. Germline V lookup: CDR1 LGHDT, CDR2 YNNKEL (reference sequence). In DNA, the CDR3 is TGTGCCAGCAGCCAAGGGGGGGGCGGTGGAAACACCATATATTTT. Translating it yields CASSQGGGGGNTIYF.

The chain joins TRBV7-9 to TRBJ1-6; D uncertain. The CDR3 covers 15 residues. Germline V gives CDR1 SEHNR, CDR2 FQNEAQ (reference sequence). V was pared by 1 base and J by 7 bases, with 11 bases between. For the CDR3, the DNA is TGTGCCAGCAGCTTAGAGGCCAGGAGGAATTCACCCCTCCACTTT. Its protein is CASSLEARRNSPLHF.

The V gene is TRBV10-3, the J gene TRBJ2-1; D remains ambiguous. Germline values: CDR1 ENHRY, CDR2 SYGVKD. V lost 6 bases to trimming and J lost 8 bases, with 8 bases between them. The CDR3 contains 11 residues. This CDR3 reads CAISPSYEQFF. CDR3 bases: TGTGCCATCAGCCCTTCGTATGAGCAGTTCTTC.

This chain joins TRBV28 and TRBJ1-2; maybe TRBD1 (5 bases). The CDR3 contains 14 residues. Germline V gene data show CDR1 as MDHEN and CDR2 as SYDVKM. V dropped 6 bases and J dropped 4 bases, with 15 bases sitting between them. The CDR3 DNA sequence: TGTGCCAGCAGAACCCAGACAGCGACCTATGGCTACACCTTC. Translating it yields CASRTQTATYGYTF.

The V gene is TRBV4-1, the J gene TRBJ2-7, with 8 bases aligning to TRBD1. Germline V CDR1 and CDR2: MGHRA, YSYEKL. There are 15 residues in the CDR3. With 0 bases clipped from V and 5 bases from J, the junction kept 6 bases outside the gene matches. CDR3 sequence reads: CASSQDWAGGNEQYF. Here the CDR3 DNA reads TGCGCCAGCAGCCAAGATTGGGCAGGGGGCAACGAGCAGTACTTC.